This TCR beta chain was identified during a study of blood T cell repertoires in COVID-19. As for the study in general: Material from acute and convalescent COVID-19 was sourced from the United States, Italy and Spain. From T cells, B-cell-depleted T cells, or PBMCs came the material, which was cDNA or gDNA.

There are 16 residues in the CDR3. Germline CDR1 is SGHTA and CDR2 is FQGNSA. V shed 6 bases, J shed 6 bases, and the junction held 9 bases outside the gene matches. TCRdb keeps only in-frame clones here, not all; method: immunoSEQ multiplex PCR. The table lists under 300,000 clones, approximately 86% of them singletons. Adults between roughly 18 and 90 years of age took part from more than 20 US areas. Donors were grouped by their self-reported clinical history. The receptor's source is a woman between 50 and 59 years old who had recovered from COVID-19. V and J are TRBV7-2 and TRBJ2-2; 11 positions match TRBD2. Sequencing was performed on PBMCs or T cells enriched from blood (not recorded which). The CDR3 loop is CASRRLAGGGPGELFF. CDR3 bases: TGTGCCAGCAGGAGGCTAGCGGGAGGTGGTCCCGGGGAGCTGTTTTTT.